This T cell receptor beta chain is drawn from a study of OX40 agonist ivuxolimab in advanced cancers. Study-level information: Prior anti-PD-1, anti-PD-L1 or anti-CTLA-4 therapy was allowed; roughly 40% had some.

The CDR3 length is 13 residues. Trimming took 0 bases from V and 4 from J, leaving 6 bases between them. The germline V gene encodes CDR1 SGHTS and CDR2 YDEGEE. This clone was recorded a few times. Its antigen remains unknown. Study-level findings and limits: At 0.1 to 3.0 mg/kg and by week 6, clonal expansion occurred in CD4+ and CD8+ blood T cells. The study found among the lowest clonal expansion in partial responders at 0.1-3.0 mg/kg.

Clones were read by immunoSEQ multiplex PCR, and TCRdb kept only the in-frame ones, dropping some. The sample lists about 61,000 clones; 92% were seen once. The gene calls are TRBV5-8 and TRBJ2-3; unclear D gene. The sequence was obtained from an adult with an advanced solid tumor such as melanoma, head and neck, liver or kidney cancer. The input for sequencing was CD4+ or CD8+ T cells sorted from blood, taken in a trial of the OX40 agonist ivuxolimab. As DNA, the CDR3 is TGTGCCAGCAGCTTGGCCAATTCAGATACGCAGTATTTT. Amino acid sequence: CASSLANSDTQYF. The whole variable domain, filled in from reference TRBV5-8 and TRBJ2-3, reads EAGVTQSPTHLIKTRGQQATLRCSPISGHTSVYWYQQALGLGLQFLLWYDEGEERNRGNFPPRFSGRQFPNYSSELNVNALELEDSALYLCASSLANSDTQYFGPGTRLTVL.